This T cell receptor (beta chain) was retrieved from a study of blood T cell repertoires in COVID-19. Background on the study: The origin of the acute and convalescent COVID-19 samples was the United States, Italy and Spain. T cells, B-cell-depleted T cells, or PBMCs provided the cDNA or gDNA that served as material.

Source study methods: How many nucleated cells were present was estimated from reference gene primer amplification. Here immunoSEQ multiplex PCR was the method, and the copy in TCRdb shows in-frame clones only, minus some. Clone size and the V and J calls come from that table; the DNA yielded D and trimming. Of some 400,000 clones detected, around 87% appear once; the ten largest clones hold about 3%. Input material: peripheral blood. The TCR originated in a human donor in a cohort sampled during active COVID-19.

As DNA, the CDR3 is TGCGCCAGCACCGACGCGGACCGCGGGGTGGGCACTGAAGCTTTCTTT. The encoded protein is CASTDADRGVGTEAFF. The chain employs TRBV5-1 and TRBJ1-1; D gene ambiguous. This CDR3 is built from 16 residues. Germline values: CDR1 SGHRS, CDR2 YFSETQ. V shed 6 bases and J shed 4 bases, with 22 bases lying between them.